The TCR beta chain described here comes from a study of identical twins. Overall study findings and caveats: For cord blood, abundant beta clonotypes had fewer insertions, unlike memory repertoires, which showed none. Twin sharing of out-of-frame TCR alpha was underestimated by models in monozygotic pairs. Beta out-of-frame twin sharing showed a weaker excess. Conclusions relied on cross-sectional statistical analysis, not following the same donors.

TCRdb fed the 5' RACE reads into MiXCR, producing one record per CDR3 protein. This sample has hundreds of thousands of distinct CDR3 sequences, with around 7.4% found just once. This clonotype was recorded at least ten times. Its specificity is not known. There are 15 residues in the CDR3. V was clipped by 0 bases and J by 1 base, with 9 bases between them. Germline CDR1 is MNHEY and CDR2 is SVGAGI. This sample also belongs to another study, concerning yellow fever vaccine responses in identical twins.

The rearrangement joins TRBV6-5 to TRBJ2-5; a possible D gene is TRBD1 (5 bases). This sequence was found in a young woman in good health. Input material: PBMCs. The chain's CDR3 is CASSYSTAIQETQYF. CDR3 in DNA: TGTGCCAGCAGTTACTCGACAGCCATCCAAGAGACCCAGTACTTC.